This T cell receptor beta chain emerged from a study of cytomegalovirus exposure and HLA in healthy donors. About the study: Genotyping of 398 donors showed that roughly 83% belonged to the Caucasian-associated ancestry cluster.

Remarks on this clone: Its antigen is as yet unknown.

Study conclusions and caveats: CMV serostatus stood as the only immune exposure information on hand. Investigators reported 150 to 200 TCR beta chains as tied to cytomegalovirus.

Researchers ran the PCR with 60 Vbeta and 13 Jbeta primers. Sequenced by immunoSEQ multiplex PCR; TCRdb stores in-frame clones only, minus some. The table has about 140,000 clones, over 60% seen once. This CDR3 has 16 amino acids. The germline V gene has CDR1 SGHRS and CDR2 YFSETQ. V was cut by 4 bases and J by 0 bases, with 14 bases left in between. The TCR comes from a woman aged 60-75 years in good health and CMV-seronegative. V gene TRBV5-1 combines with J gene TRBJ2-1; D remains unclear. The sequencing sample was made of PBMCs. The CDR3 nucleotides are TGCGCCAGCAGCGCCCAACTTGAGAGCTCCTACAATGAGCAGTTCTTC. It is translated as CASSAQLESSYNEQFF.